Listed here is a single T cell receptor beta chain. Its antigen is as yet unknown. Trimming removed 0 bases at V and 6 bases at J, with 12 bases between. This CDR3 comprises 14 residues. Germline CDR1 and CDR2: SGHRS and YFSETQ. This entry is derived from a study of vaccination effects on CD4 cells after COVID-19. Only in-frame clones appear in the TCRdb table, and some are missing; sequencing was by immunoSEQ multiplex PCR. This table holds around 67,000 clones, around 81% found once. Antigen-specific CD4+ T cell clonotypes were called by their expansion after viral peptide-pool culture in ViraFEST. Following an approximately ten-day culture, CD4+ T cells were purified. Two doses of BNT162b2 or mRNA-1273 vaccine were administered to participants.

This sequence originates from a human donor who received a COVID-19 vaccine. This sequence joins TRBV5-1 and TRBJ1-2, with D perhaps matching TRBD1 (5 bases). The source material was CD4+ T cells from PBMCs cultured with HCoV-229E spike peptides, sampled after COVID-19 vaccination. CDR3 bases: TGCGCCAGCAGCTTGGGTTCGCAGGGTAATGGCTACACCTTC. Its translation: CASSLGSQGNGYTF.